Each of the 32 T cell receptor beta chains below was sequenced from the same sample in a study of T cells in Graves' hyperthyroidism and ophthalmopathy. TCR beta CDR3 region amplification was performed from RNA transcripts. The study used the HTBI primer set for a first-round RT-PCR of the TCR CDR3. TCRdb recomputed calls from the multiplex PCR reads with MiXCR, one row per CDR3 protein. The sample holds roughly 740,000 distinct CDR3 sequences; about a sixth are singletons and the top ten take approximately 8.4%. The sample comprised blood. These receptors originate from a young man with Graves' hyperthyroidism.

The gene calls are TRBV6-1 and TRBJ1-5, with D tentatively TRBD1 (5 bases). The germline V gene encodes CDR1 MNHNS and CDR2 SASEGT. V was pared by 6 bases and J by 1 base, with 10 bases between. The CDR3 sequence is 14 residues long. The CDR3 sequence is CASRGGTSNQPQHF. The CDR3 DNA follows: TGTGCCAGCAGGGGGGGGACCAGCAATCAGCCCCAGCATTTT.

This clonotype came up once. A much larger clone sits a single nucleotide away, making a read error possible. The V call is TRBV12-3 or TRBV12-4, the J call TRBJ2-1; possibly TRBD2 for D (5 bases). There are 13 residues in the CDR3. The CDR3 DNA follows: TGTGCCAGCAGCTTAGCGCGGCATGAGACCCAGTTCTTC. It translates to CASSLARHETQFF.

This clonotype was observed a handful of times. The V and J genes are TRBV4-3 and TRBJ1-3, with D uncertain. Between the trimmed V and J ends, which lost 0 bases and 2 bases, there was a span of 8 bases. The germline V gene has CDR1 LGHNA and CDR2 YSLEER. The CDR3 totals 15 residues. CDR3 in amino acids: CASSQDTTPGNTIYF. The CDR3 DNA reads as TGCGCCAGCAGCCAAGACACGACTCCTGGAAACACCATATATTTT.

This clonotype was seen a handful of times. The genes are TRBV7-9 and TRBJ2-7; D gene unclear. Germline assignment: CDR1 SEHNR and CDR2 FQNEAQ (reference sequence). The CDR3 has 12 residues. V was trimmed by 5 bases and J by 6 bases, leaving 11 bases between them. The CDR3 sequence is CASSHLTGEQYF. Written as DNA, the CDR3 is TGTGCCAGCAGCCATTTGACGGGCGAGCAGTACTTC.

At least ten counts were recorded for this clonotype. This sequence joins TRBV24-1 and TRBJ1-2; D is perhaps TRBD1 (6 bases). The CDR3 sequence is 15 residues long. Germline-derived CDR1 and CDR2 are KGHDR and SFDVKD. V was trimmed by 6 bases and J by 1 base, leaving 14 bases between them. The CDR3 loop reads CATSPTGTLNYGYTF. The CDR3 DNA follows: TGTGCCACCAGTCCAACCGGGACACTTAACTATGGCTACACCTTC.

The V gene is TRBV18, the J gene TRBJ2-7; the D gene is possibly TRBD1 (5 bases). Germline CDR1 is KGHSH and CDR2 is LQKENI. CDR3 length: 12 amino acids. V was pared by 7 bases and J by 7 bases, with 14 bases between. CDR3 nucleotides: TGTGCCAGCTGTAACCCAGGGCGGGAGCAGTACTTC. It is translated as CASCNPGREQYF.

Comment on this clonotype: One end of the junction varies from germline; a read error may be responsible. The gene calls are TRBV27 and TRBJ2-3; 7 bases fit TRBD1. The germline V gene has CDR1 MNHEY and CDR2 SMNVEV (reference sequence). CDR3 length equals 13 residues. Written as DNA, the CDR3 is TGTGCCAGCACTAGGACAGGCACAGATTCGCAGTATTTT. Translation: CASTRTGTDSQYF.

This clonotype was seen a handful of times. V gene TRBV20-1 combines with J gene TRBJ2-7, with 7 positions matching TRBD1. V trimming: 2 bases; J trimming: 3 bases; junction bases outside the gene matches: 13. The germline gives CDR1 DFQATT, CDR2 SNEGSKA (reference sequence). The CDR3 consists of 16 residues. The CDR3 sequence is CSARKGAISGGYEQYF. The CDR3 DNA sequence: TGCAGTGCTAGAAAGGGGGCGATATCAGGGGGCTACGAGCAGTACTTC.

The chain joins TRBV20-1 to TRBJ2-3; no clear D. Trimming took 0 bases from V and 2 from J, leaving 12 bases between them. CDR1 and CDR2 from the germline V gene are DFQATT and SNEGSKA (reference sequence). This CDR3 comprises 15 residues. The CDR3 loop reads CSARDAVVYTDTQYF. The CDR3 DNA is TGCAGTGCTAGAGACGCAGTAGTATACACAGATACGCAGTATTTT.

The DNA of the CDR3 is TGTGCCAGTAGTCAGACAGGAAACGGTGAAAAACTGTTTTTT. Amino acids: CASSQTGNGEKLFF. The chain joins TRBV19 to TRBJ1-4; tentative D call: TRBD1 (6 bases). The CDR3 spans 14 residues. The V end was cut by 5 bases, the J end by 7 bases, with 14 bases between. Germline CDR1 is LNHDA and CDR2 is SQIVND (reference sequence).

The table lists this clonotype with many counts. This chain uses TRBV28 with TRBJ2-5; D not resolved. Germline assignment: CDR1 MDHEN and CDR2 SYDVKM. V was shortened by 8 bases and J by 4 bases, with 5 bases between the two germline ends. The CDR3 has 10 residues. The CDR3 coding sequence is TGTGCCAGCGGCGGAGAGACCCAGTACTTC. The encoded protein is CASGGETQYF. The full variable domain, rest sourced from reference TRBV28 and TRBJ2-5, is DVKVTQSSRYLVKRTGEKVFLECVQDMDHENMFWYRQDPGLGLRLIYFSYDVKMKEKGDIPEGYSVSREKKERFSLILESASTNQTSMYLCASGGETQYFGPGTRLLVL.

The V gene is TRBV29-1, the J gene TRBJ2-7; a weak D match, TRBD2 (5 bases). The germline V gene has CDR1 SQVTM and CDR2 ANQGSEA. Deletions cut 6 bases from V and 0 bases from J, with 9 bases between. There are 12 residues in the CDR3. The CDR3 DNA reads as TGCAGCGTAGCGGTGAGCTCCTACGAGCAGTACTTC. Translating gives CSVAVSSYEQYF.

Comments on this clonotype: A junction boundary mismatches the germline segment, possibly from a read error. This chain connects TRBV20-1 to TRBJ2-5; D is unresolved. The CDR3 has 14 residues. Germline-derived CDR1 and CDR2 are DFQATT and SNEGSKA (reference sequence). The CDR3: CSARDRSPMETQHF. CDR3 nucleotide sequence: TGCAGTGCTAGAGATCGATCCCCAATGGAGACCCAGCACTTC.

The DNA of the CDR3 is TGTGCCAGCAGTCAACTAGCGGGACCATACAATGAGCAGTTCTTC. This encodes CASSQLAGPYNEQFF. This chain links TRBV6-1 with TRBJ2-1; 10 bases fit TRBD2. With V trimmed by 5 bases and J by 4 bases, 5 bases remained unmatched. The CDR3 spans 15 residues. CDR1 is MNHNS and CDR2 is SASEGT in the germline V gene.

There are a few counts of this clonotype. V is TRBV11-3 and J is TRBJ2-1; D is possibly TRBD2 (6 bases). Trimming took off 5 bases at V and 10 bases at J, with 21 bases between the two ends. This CDR3 comprises 15 residues. Germline assignment: CDR1 SGHNT and CDR2 YENEEA. The CDR3 DNA is TGTGCCAGCAGCCAAACGGCTAGCGAGGATTGGGAGCAGTTCTTC. It encodes CASSQTASEDWEQFF.

This clonotype came up once. Being one base from a much bigger clone, this may be a read error. The CDR3 is CSAGGGHEQFF. In DNA, the CDR3 is TGCAGTGCAGGCGGGGGCCATGAGCAGTTCTTC. The chain recombines TRBV20-1 with TRBJ2-1; D is possibly TRBD2 (7 bases). This CDR3 region has 11 residues. Germline assignment: CDR1 DFQATT and CDR2 SNEGSKA (reference sequence). V was shortened by 6 bases and J by 8 bases, with 11 bases between the two germline ends.

This clonotype has a count of ten or more. The rearrangement joins TRBV6-1 to TRBJ1-1; TRBD1 matches 10 bases. This CDR3 comprises 15 residues. Germline V gene data show CDR1 as MNHNS and CDR2 as SASEGT. V shed 4 bases and J 3 bases; nucleotides not matched to a gene: 5. This CDR3 is CASSATGQGYTEAFF. For the CDR3, the DNA is TGTGCCAGCAGTGCCACGGGACAGGGGTACACTGAAGCTTTCTTT.

The sample holds many counts of this clonotype. The chain joins TRBV28 to TRBJ1-2, with TRBD1 matching 9 bases. The CDR3 runs 15 residues. The germline CDR1 and CDR2 sequences are MDHEN and SYDVKM. Trimming cost V 4 bases and J 8 bases; bases outside gene matches: 11. Written as DNA, the CDR3 is TGTGCCAGCAGTTCACCTTCCGGACAGGGGAGCGGCTACACCTTC. It yields the protein CASSSPSGQGSGYTF.

V gene TRBV3-1 combines with J gene TRBJ2-3, with TRBD2 matching over 10 bases. CDR3 size: 21 residues. The ends lost 0 bases at V and 2 bases at J; junction bases unmatched: 17. Germline V gene sequence: CDR1 LGHDT, CDR2 YNNKEL (reference sequence). The CDR3 DNA reads as TGTGCCAGCAGCCAAGATCTGGGTAGTAGCGGGAGGCCCACAACCACAGATACGCAGTATTTT. Translating gives CASSQDLGSSGRPTTTDTQYF.

This clonotype was seen only a few times. The chain uses TRBV7-2 and TRBJ1-3, with 7 positions matching TRBD1. The V and J ends lost 6 bases and 5 bases, in that order; junction bases with no gene match: 7. The germline V gene encodes CDR1 SGHTA and CDR2 FQGNSA. The CDR3 consists of 14 residues. The CDR3 loop reads CASRTPGQRNTIYF. CDR3 DNA sequence: TGTGCCAGCAGAACGCCGGGACAGCGAAACACCATATATTTT.

This clonotype occurred a few times. The chain carries TRBV20-1 and TRBJ2-1; D perhaps matches TRBD1 (5 bases). The CDR3 spans 14 residues. Germline CDR1 DFQATT, CDR2 SNEGSKA (reference sequence). The ends were cut back, 3 bases at V and 9 bases at J, with 18 bases in the middle. CDR3 in DNA: TGCAGTGCTAGGGGGTGGGGCTCCAAAGGTGAGCAGTTCTTC. Protein: CSARGWGSKGEQFF.

This sequence joins TRBV7-3 and TRBJ2-3; possibly TRBD2 for D (7 bases). The CDR3 consists of 16 residues. Germline V gene data show CDR1 as SGHTA and CDR2 as FQGTGA. Trimming left V 5 bases short and J 4 bases short, with 19 bases between. CDR3 DNA: TGTGCCAGCAGCCCGGGGTATGGAGGGGGGGCAGATACGCAGTATTTT. Translation gives CASSPGYGGGADTQYF.

The chain recombines TRBV2 with TRBJ2-2, with D possibly TRBD2 on 5 matching bases. V lost 8 bases, J lost 1 base, and 14 bases lay in between. The CDR3 is 15 amino acids. CDR1 and CDR2 (germline): SNHLY, FYNNEI. CDR3 nucleotide sequence: TGTGCCAGCCTTCCGGCTAGCCTGAACACCGGGGAGCTGTTTTTT. It translates to CASLPASLNTGELFF.

Many counts were recorded for this clonotype. This chain uses TRBV18 with TRBJ2-5, with D unclear. In germline, CDR1 is KGHSH, CDR2 LQKENI. This CDR3 is 15 amino acids long. V lost 0 bases and J lost 5, with 13 bases in between. CDR3 residues: CASSPPAERRETQYF. CDR3 sequence (DNA): TGTGCCAGCTCACCACCTGCGGAACGGCGGGAGACCCAGTACTTC.

This clonotype was counted ten times or more. The J gene is TRBJ2-7, the V gene TRBV6-1; possibly TRBD1 for D (6 bases). The ends were cut back, 6 bases at V and 1 base at J, with 16 bases in the middle. Germline CDR1 MNHNS, CDR2 SASEGT. This CDR3 has 15 residues. The CDR3 here is CASRERTASSYEQYF. The DNA of the CDR3 is TGTGCCAGCAGGGAGCGGACAGCTTCATCCTACGAGCAGTACTTC.

This clonotype was seen many times. V and J are TRBV28 and TRBJ2-2; 10 nucleotides agree with TRBD2. This CDR3 has 16 residues. J was trimmed by 6 bases and V by 1 base; bases with no gene match: 5. Germline V gene data show CDR1 as MDHEN and CDR2 as SYDVKM. CDR3 DNA sequence: TGTGCCAGCAGTTTATTTCTAGCGGGAGTAGCCGGGGAGCTGTTTTTT. Its protein product is CASSLFLAGVAGELFF.

This clonotype was found a few times. The chain joins TRBV28 to TRBJ1-5, with D perhaps TRBD1 (5 bases). The germline V gene encodes CDR1 MDHEN and CDR2 SYDVKM. The V gene lost 3 bases and the J gene lost 3 bases, with 12 bases spanning the gap. The CDR3 consists of 15 residues. The CDR3 nucleotides read TGTGCCAGCAGTTTCAGGGACGGCTACAATCAGCCCCAGCATTTT. It codes for CASSFRDGYNQPQHF. Full variable domain (outside the CDR3, taken from reference TRBV28 and TRBJ1-5): DVKVTQSSRYLVKRTGEKVFLECVQDMDHENMFWYRQDPGLGLRLIYFSYDVKMKEKGDIPEGYSVSREKKERFSLILESASTNQTSMYLCASSFRDGYNQPQHFGDGTRLSIL.

The chain couples TRBV10-3 to TRBJ2-7; D remains unclear. Deletions cut 8 bases from V and 3 bases from J, with 8 bases between. Germline loops: CDR1 ENHRY, CDR2 SYGVKD. The CDR3 covers 11 residues. CDR3 coding DNA: TGTGCCATCCGTGCTGACTACGAGCAGTACTTC. Translating it yields CAIRADYEQYF.

In this sample, this clonotype turned up a few times. The genes are TRBV19 and TRBJ2-6; D not resolved. The CDR3 extends over 13 amino acids. Germline V lookup: CDR1 LNHDA, CDR2 SQIVND (reference sequence). Trimming stripped 6 bases from V and 4 bases from J, with 7 bases between. CDR3 DNA: TGTGCCAGTAGCGAAACCGGGGCCAACGTCCTGACTTTC. Amino acids: CASSETGANVLTF.

To note about this clonotype: This clone may be a read error of a much larger clone one base away. The CDR3 region is CVTSDDGGDRTFYGYTF. The CDR3 coding sequence is TGTGTCACCAGTGATGATGGAGGGGACAGGACTTTCTATGGCTACACCTTC. The J gene is TRBJ1-2, the V gene TRBV24-1; 8 nucleotides line up with TRBD1. The CDR3 loop spans 17 amino acids. Germline values: CDR1 KGHDR, CDR2 SFDVKD.

A word on this clonotype: A much larger clone lies a single base off, so this may be a read error. The rearrangement joins TRBV2 to TRBJ2-7; the match to TRBD1 covers 7 bases. The germline gives CDR1 SNHLY, CDR2 FYNNEI. This CDR3 comprises 13 residues. This CDR3 reads CTSATGLGYEQYF. CDR3 DNA sequence: TGTACCAGCGCGACAGGGCTAGGCTACGAGCAGTACTTC.

The rearrangement uses TRBV24-1 and TRBJ2-7; 7 bases match TRBD1. This CDR3 contains 15 residues. The germline V gene encodes CDR1 KGHDR and CDR2 SFDVKD. Losses at the gene ends were 3 bases for V and 1 base for J; bases not matched to a gene: 5. Here the CDR3 reads CATSDGGQPSYEQYF. Written as DNA, the CDR3 is TGTGCCACCAGTGATGGGGGACAGCCTTCCTACGAGCAGTACTTC.